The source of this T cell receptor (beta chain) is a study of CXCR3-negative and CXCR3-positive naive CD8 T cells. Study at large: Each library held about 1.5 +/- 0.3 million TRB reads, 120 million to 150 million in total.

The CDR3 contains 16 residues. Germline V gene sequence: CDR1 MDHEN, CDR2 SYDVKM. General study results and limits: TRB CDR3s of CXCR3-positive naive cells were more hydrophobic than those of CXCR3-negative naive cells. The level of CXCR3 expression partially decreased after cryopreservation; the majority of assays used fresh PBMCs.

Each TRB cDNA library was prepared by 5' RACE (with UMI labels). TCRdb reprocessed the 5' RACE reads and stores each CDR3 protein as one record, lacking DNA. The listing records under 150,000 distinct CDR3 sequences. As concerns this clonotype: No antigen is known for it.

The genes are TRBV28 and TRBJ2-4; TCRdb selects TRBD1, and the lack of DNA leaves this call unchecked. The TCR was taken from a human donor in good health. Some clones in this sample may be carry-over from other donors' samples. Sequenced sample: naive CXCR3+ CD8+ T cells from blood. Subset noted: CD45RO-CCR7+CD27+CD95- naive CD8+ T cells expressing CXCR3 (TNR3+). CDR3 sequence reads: CASSFDRVGAKNIQYF.